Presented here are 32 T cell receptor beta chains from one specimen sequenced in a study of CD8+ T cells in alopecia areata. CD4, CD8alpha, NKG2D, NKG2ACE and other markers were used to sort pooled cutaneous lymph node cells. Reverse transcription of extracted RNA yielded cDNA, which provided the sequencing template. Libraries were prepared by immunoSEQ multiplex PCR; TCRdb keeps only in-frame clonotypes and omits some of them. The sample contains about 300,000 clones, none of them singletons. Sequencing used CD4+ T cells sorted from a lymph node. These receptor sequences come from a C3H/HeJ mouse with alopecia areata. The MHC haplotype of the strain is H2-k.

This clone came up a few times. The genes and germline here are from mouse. The sequenced CDR3 bases are TGTGCCAGCAGTGATCTGCTGGGGGGAGAC. This gives the protein CASSDLLGGD. The entire CDR3 is CASSDLLGGDTQYF. The V gene is TRBV13-1, the J gene TRBJ2-5; 8 bases fit TRBD2. The CDR3 extends 4 residues past the end of the read, so its final part is completed from the germline J gene. The CDR3 contains 14 residues. Germline loops: CDR1 NSHNY, CDR2 SYGAGN.

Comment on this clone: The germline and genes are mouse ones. Incomplete CDR3 DNA: TGTGCCAGCAGTGGCCCCTTGACTGGGCCGAGCTCCTAT. It translates to CASSGPLTGPSSY. The whole CDR3 region reads CASSGPLTGPSSYEQYF. The chain has TRBV13-1 and TRBJ2-7; TRBD2 agrees at 7 bases. The read finishes 4 residues shy of the CDR3 end, and the germline J gene is used to complete it. Germline V gene sequence: CDR1 NSHNY, CDR2 SYGAGN. This CDR3 has 17 amino acids. V dropped 3 bases and J dropped 0; count of bases not matched to a gene: 12.

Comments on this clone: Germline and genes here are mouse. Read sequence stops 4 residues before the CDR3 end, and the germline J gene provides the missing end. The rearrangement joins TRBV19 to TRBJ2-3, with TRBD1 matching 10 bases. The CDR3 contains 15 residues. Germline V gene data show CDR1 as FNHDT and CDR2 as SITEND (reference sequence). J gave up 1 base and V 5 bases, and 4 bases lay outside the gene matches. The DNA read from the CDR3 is TGTGCCAGCAGAGGACAGGGGGTGGGTGCAGAA. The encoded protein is CASRGQGVGAE. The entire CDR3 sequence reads CASRGQGVGAETLYF.

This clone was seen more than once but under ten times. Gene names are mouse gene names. The sequenced part of the CDR3 DNA is TGTGCCAGCGGGCCAGGGGGCGCCAAGGCT. Its protein is CASGPGGAKA. The CDR3, in full, reads CASGPGGAKAEQFF. The gene calls are TRBV19 and TRBJ2-1; 8 nucleotides line up with TRBD1. Read data end 4 residues before the CDR3 end; the end is taken from the germline J gene. The V gene's germline CDR1 is FNHDT and CDR2 SITEND (reference sequence). The CDR3 runs 14 residues.

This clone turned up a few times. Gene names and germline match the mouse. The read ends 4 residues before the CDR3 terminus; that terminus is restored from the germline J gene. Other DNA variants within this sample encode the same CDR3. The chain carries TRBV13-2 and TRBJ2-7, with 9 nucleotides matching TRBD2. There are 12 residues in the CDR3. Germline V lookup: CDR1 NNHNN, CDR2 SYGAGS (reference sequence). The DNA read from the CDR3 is TGTGCCAGCGGGACTGGGGGATAT. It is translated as CASGTGGY. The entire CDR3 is CASGTGGYEQYF.

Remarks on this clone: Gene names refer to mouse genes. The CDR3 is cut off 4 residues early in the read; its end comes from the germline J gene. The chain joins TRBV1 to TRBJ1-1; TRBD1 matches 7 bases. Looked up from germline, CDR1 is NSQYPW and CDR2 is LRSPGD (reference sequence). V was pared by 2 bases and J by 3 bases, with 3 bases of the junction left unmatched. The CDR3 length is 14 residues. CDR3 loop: CTCSANTGDTEVFF. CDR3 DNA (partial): TGCACCTGCAGTGCAAACACAGGGGACACA.

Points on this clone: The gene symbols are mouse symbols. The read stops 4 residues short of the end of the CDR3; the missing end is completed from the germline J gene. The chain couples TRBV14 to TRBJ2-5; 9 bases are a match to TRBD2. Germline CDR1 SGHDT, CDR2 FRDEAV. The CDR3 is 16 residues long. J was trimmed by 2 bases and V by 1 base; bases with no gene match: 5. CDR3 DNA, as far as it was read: TGTGCCAGCAGTTTCGTGGGGGGGCGAGTCCAAGAC. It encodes CASSFVGGRVQD. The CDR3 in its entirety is CASSFVGGRVQDTQYF.

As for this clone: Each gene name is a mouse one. CDR3 DNA (partial): TGTGCCAGCAGTGATCTGGCCTTCTATGCT. Protein: CASSDLAFYA. The CDR3 reads in full as CASSDLAFYAEQFF. The chain carries TRBV13-1 and TRBJ2-1; the D is unclear. The read ends 4 residues early relative to the CDR3; the germline J gene fills the gap. This CDR3 is 14 amino acids long. Trimming stripped 1 base from V and 3 bases from J, with 8 bases between. Germline values: CDR1 NSHNY, CDR2 SYGAGN.

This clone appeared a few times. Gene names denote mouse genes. CDR3 DNA, as far as it was read: TGTGCCAGCAGCCCCTCTGGGGTCTCTAGTGCAGAA. Translation: CASSPSGVSSAE. The whole CDR3 protein reads CASSPSGVSSAETLYF. The chain combines TRBV13-3 with TRBJ2-3, with D possibly being TRBD2 (6 bases). The read halts 4 residues ahead of the CDR3 end, with the missing end drawn from the germline J gene. Germline V gene lookup returns CDR1 NNHDY and CDR2 SYVADS. The CDR3 totals 16 residues. Trimming removed 5 bases from V and 0 bases from J, with 16 bases in between.

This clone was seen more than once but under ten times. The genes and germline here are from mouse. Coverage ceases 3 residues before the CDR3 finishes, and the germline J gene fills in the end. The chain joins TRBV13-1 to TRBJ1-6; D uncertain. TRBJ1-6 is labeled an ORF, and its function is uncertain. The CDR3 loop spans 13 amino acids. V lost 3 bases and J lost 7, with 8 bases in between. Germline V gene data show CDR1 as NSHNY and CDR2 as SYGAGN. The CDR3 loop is CASSASANSPLYF. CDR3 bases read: TGTGCCAGCAGTGCCAGTGCCAATTCGCCC.

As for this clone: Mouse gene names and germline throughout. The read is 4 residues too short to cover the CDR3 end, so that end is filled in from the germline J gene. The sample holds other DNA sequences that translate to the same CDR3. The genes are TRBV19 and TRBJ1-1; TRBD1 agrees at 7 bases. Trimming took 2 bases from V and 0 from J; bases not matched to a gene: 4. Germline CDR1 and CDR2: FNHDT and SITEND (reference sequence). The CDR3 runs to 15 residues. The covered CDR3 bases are TGTGCCAGCAGTATCACCGGGACAGCAAACACA. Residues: CASSITGTANT. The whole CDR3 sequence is CASSITGTANTEVFF. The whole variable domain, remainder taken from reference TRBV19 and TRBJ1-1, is GGIITQTPKFLIGQEGQKLTLKCQQNFNHDTMYWYRQDSGKGLRLIYYSITENDLQKGDLSEGYDASREKKSSFSLTVTSAQKNEMAVFLCASSITGTANTEVFFGKGTRLTVV.

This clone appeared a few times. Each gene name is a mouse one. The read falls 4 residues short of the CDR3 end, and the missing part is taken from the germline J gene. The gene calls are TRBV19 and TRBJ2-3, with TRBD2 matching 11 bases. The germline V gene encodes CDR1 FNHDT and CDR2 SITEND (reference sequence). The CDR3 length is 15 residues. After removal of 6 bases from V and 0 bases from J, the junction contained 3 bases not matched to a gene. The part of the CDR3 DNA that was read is TGTGCCAGCATGGGACTGGGGGCTAGTGCAGAA. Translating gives CASMGLGASAE. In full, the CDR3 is CASMGLGASAETLYF. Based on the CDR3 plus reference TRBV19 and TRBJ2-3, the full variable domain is GGIITQTPKFLIGQEGQKLTLKCQQNFNHDTMYWYRQDSGKGLRLIYYSITENDLQKGDLSEGYDASREKKSSFSLTVTSAQKNEMAVFLCASMGLGASAETLYFGSGTRLTVL.

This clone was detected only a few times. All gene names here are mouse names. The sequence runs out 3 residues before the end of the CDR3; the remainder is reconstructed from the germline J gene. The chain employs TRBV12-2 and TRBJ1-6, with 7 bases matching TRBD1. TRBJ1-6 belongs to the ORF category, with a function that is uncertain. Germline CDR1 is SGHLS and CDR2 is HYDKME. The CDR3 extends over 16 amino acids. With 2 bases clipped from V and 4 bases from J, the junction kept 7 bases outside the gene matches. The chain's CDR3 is CASSPPGTEYNSPLYF. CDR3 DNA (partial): TGTGCCAGCTCTCCTCCCGGGACAGAATATAATTCGCCC.

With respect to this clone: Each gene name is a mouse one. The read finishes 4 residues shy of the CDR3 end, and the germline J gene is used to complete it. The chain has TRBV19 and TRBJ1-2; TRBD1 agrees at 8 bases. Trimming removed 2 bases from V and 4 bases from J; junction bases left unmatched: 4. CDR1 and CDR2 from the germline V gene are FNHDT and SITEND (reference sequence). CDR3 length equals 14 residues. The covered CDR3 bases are TGTGCCAGCAGTATTCAGGGGGCCGGCTCC. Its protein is CASSIQGAGS. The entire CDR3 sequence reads CASSIQGAGSDYTF.

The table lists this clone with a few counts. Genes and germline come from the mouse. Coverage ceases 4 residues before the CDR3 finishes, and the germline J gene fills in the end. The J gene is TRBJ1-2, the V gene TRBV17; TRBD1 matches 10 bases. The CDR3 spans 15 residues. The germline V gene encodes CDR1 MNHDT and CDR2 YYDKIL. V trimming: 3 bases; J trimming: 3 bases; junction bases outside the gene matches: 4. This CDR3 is CASSSGTGVDSDYTF. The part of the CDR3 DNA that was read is TGTGCTAGCAGTAGCGGGACAGGGGTAGACTCC.

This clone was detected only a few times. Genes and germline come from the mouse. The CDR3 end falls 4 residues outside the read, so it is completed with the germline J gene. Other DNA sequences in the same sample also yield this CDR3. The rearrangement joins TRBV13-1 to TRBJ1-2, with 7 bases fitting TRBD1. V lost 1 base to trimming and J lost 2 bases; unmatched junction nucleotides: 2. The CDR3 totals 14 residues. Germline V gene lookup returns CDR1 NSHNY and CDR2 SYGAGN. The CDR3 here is CASSDPGQNSDYTF. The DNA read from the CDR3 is TGTGCCAGCAGTGATCCGGGACAGAACTCC.

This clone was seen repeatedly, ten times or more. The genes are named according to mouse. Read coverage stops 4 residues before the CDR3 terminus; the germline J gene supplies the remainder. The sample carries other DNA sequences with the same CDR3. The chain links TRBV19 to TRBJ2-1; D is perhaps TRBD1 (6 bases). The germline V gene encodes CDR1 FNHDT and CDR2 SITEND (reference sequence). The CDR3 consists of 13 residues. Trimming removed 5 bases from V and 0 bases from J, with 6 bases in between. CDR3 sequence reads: CASRQGNYAEQFF. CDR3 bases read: TGTGCCAGCAGACAGGGTAACTATGCT.

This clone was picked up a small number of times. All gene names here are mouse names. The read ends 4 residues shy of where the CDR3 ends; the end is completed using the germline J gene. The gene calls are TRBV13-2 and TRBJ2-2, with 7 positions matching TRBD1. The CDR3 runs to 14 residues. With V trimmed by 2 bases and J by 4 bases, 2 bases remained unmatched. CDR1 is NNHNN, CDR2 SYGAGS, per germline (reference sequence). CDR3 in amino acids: CASGDQGVTGQLYF. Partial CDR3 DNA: TGTGCCAGCGGTGACCAGGGGGTCACCGGG.

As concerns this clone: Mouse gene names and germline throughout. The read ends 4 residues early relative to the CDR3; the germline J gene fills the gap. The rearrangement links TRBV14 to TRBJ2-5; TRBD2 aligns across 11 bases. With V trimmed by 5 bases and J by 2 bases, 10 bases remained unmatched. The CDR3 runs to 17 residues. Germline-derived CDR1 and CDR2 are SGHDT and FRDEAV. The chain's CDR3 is CASRTHWGGAGQDTQYF. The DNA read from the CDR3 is TGTGCCAGCAGGACTCACTGGGGGGGCGCGGGCCAAGAC.

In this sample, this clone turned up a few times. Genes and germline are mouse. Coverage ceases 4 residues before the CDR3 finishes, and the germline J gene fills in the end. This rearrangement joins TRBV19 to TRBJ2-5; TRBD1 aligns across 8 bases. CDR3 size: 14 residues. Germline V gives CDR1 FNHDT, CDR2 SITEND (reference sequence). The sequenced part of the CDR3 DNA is TGTGCCAGCAGTATTGCGGACAGGGACGAC. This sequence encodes CASSIADRDD. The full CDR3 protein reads CASSIADRDDTQYF.

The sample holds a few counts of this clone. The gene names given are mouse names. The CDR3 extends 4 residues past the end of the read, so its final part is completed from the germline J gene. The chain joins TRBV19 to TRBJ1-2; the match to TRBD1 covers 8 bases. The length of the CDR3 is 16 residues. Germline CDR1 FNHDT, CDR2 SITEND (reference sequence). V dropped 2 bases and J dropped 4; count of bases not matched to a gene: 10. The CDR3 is CASSMGQGAGVSDYTF. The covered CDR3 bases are TGTGCCAGCAGTATGGGCCAGGGGGCGGGAGTCTCC.

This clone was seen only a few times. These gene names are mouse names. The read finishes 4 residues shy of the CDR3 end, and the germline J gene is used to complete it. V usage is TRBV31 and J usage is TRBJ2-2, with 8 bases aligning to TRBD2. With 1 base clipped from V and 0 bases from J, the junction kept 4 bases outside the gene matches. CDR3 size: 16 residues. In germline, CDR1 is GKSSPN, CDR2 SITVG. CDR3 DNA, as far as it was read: TGTGCCTGGAGTCACACTGGGGGTGCAAACACCGGG. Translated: CAWSHTGGANTG. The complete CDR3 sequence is CAWSHTGGANTGQLYF. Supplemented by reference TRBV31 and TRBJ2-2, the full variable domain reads AQTIHQWPVAEIKAVGSPLSLGCTIKGKSSPNLYWYWQATGGTLQQLFYSITVGQVESVVQLNLSASRPKDDQFILSTEKLLLSHSGFYLCAWSHTGGANTGQLYFGEGSKLTVL.

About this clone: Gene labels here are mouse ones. The sequenced part of the CDR3 DNA is TGTGCCAGCAGCCAACGGGACAAACAAGAC. Amino acid sequence: CASSQRDKQD. The complete CDR3 protein is CASSQRDKQDTQYF. This chain connects TRBV2 to TRBJ2-5; maybe TRBD1 (6 bases). The read terminates 4 residues ahead of where the CDR3 ends, so the germline J gene completes it. CDR1 is LGHNA and CDR2 is YSYQKL in the germline V gene. This CDR3 has 14 residues. V lost 2 bases to trimming and J lost 3 bases, with 9 bases between them.

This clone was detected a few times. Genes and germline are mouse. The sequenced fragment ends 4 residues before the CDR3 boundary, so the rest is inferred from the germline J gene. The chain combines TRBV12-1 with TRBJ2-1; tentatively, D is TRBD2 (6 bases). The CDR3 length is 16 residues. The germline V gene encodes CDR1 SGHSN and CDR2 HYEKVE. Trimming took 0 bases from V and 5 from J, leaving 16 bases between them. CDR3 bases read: TGTGCCAGCTCTCTCGGAGGGTGGGGGAAGGATGCT. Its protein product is CASSLGGWGKDA. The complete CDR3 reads CASSLGGWGKDAEQFF.

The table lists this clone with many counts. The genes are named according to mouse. The CDR3 here is CTCSGDWTNTGQLYF. The sequenced CDR3 bases are TGCACCTGCAGTGGGGACTGGACAAACACCGGG. The chain uses TRBV1 and TRBJ2-2, with 8 bases matching TRBD2. The read terminates 4 residues ahead of where the CDR3 ends, so the germline J gene completes it. This CDR3 is 15 amino acids long. V lost 4 bases, J lost 0 bases, and 1 base stayed unmatched. The V gene's germline CDR1 is NSQYPW and CDR2 LRSPGD (reference sequence).

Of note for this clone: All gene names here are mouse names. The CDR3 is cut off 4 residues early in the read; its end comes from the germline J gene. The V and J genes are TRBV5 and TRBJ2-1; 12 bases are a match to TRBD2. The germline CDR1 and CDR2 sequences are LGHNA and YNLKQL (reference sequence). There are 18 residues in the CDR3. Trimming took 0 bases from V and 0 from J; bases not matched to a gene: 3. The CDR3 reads CASSQDGLGGSNYAEQFF. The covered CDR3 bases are TGTGCCAGCAGCCAAGATGGACTGGGGGGGTCTAACTATGCT.

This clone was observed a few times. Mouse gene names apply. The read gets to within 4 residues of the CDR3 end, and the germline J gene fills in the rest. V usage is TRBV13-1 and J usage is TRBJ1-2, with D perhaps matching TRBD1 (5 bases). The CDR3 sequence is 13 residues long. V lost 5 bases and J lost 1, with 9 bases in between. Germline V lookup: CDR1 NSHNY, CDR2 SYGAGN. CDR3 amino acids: CASRADRNSDYTF. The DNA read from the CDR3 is TGTGCCAGCAGAGCCGACAGAAACTCC.

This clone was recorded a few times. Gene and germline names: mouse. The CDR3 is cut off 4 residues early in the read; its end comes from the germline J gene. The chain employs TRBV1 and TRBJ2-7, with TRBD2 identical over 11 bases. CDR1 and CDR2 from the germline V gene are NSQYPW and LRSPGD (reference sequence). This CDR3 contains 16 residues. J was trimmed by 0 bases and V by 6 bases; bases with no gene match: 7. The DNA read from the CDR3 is TGCACCTGCAGGCTCCCCGACTGGGGGGGCTCCTAT. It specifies CTCRLPDWGGSY. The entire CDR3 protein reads CTCRLPDWGGSYEQYF.

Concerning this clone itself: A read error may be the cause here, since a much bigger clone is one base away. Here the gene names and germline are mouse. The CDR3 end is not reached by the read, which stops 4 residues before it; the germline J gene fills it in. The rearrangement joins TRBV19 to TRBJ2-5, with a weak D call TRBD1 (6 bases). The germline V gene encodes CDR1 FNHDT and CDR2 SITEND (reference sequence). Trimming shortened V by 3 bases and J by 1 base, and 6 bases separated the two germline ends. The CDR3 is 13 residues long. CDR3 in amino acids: CASSNRDQDTQYF. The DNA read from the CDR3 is TGTGCCAGCAGTAACAGGGACCAAGAC.

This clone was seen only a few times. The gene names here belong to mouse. CDR3 DNA, as far as it was read: TGTGCCAGCAGTATAAAGTTTAACTATGCT. Protein product: CASSIKFNYA. The entire CDR3 is CASSIKFNYAEQFF. V is TRBV19 and J is TRBJ2-1; D remains ambiguous. The read halts 4 residues ahead of the CDR3 end, with the missing end drawn from the germline J gene. Trimming removed 1 base from V and 0 bases from J, with 5 bases in between. The length of the CDR3 is 14 residues. Germline assignment: CDR1 FNHDT and CDR2 SITEND (reference sequence).

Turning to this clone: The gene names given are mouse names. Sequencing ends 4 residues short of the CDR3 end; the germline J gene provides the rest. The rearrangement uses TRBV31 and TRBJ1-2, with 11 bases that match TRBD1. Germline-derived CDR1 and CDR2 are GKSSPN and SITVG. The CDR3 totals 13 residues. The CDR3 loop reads CASGTGGRSDYTF. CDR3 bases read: TGTGCCTCCGGGACAGGGGGAAGGTCC.

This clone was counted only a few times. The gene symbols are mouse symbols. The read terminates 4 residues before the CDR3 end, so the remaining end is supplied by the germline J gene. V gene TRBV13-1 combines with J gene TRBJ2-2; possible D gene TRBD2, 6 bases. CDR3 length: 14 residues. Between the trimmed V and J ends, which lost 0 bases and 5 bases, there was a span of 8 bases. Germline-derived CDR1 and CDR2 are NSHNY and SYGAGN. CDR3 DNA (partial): TGTGCCAGCAGTGATGTGCTGGGGACCGGG. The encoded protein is CASSDVLGTG. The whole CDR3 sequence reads CASSDVLGTGQLYF.